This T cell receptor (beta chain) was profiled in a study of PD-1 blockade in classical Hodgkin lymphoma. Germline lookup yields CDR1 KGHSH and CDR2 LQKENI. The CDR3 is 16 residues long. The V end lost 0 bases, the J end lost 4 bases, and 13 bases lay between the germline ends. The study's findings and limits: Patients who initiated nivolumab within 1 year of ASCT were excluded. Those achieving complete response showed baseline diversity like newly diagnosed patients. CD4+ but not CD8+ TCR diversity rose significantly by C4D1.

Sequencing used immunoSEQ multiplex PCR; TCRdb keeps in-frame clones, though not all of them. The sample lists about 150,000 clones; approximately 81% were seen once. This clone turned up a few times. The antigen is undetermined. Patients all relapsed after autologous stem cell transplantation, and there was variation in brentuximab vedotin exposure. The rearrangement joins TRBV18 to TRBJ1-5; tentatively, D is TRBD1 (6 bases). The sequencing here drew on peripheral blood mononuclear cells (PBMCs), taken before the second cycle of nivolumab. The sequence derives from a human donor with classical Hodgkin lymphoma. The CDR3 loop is CASSPPGTGRNQPQHF. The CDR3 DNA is TGTGCCAGCTCACCACCGGGAACAGGGCGAAATCAGCCCCAGCATTTT.